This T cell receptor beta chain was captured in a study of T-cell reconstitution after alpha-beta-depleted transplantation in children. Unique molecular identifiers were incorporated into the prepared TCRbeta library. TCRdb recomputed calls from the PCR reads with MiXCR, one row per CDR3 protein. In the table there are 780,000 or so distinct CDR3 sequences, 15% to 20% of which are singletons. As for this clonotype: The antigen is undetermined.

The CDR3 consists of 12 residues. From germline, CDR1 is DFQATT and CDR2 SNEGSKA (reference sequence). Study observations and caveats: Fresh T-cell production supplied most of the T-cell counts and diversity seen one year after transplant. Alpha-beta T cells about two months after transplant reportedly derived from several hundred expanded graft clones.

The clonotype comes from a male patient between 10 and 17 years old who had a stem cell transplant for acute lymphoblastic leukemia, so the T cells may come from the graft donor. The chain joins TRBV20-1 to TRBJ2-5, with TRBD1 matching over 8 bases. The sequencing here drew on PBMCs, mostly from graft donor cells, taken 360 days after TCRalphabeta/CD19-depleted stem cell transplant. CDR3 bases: TGCAGAGCGGACAGGGCACAAGAGACCCAGTACTTC. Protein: CRADRAQETQYF.